This T cell receptor (beta chain) was identified during a study of shared clonotypes between healthy human individuals. Germline values: CDR1 SGHAT, CDR2 FQNNGV. The CDR3 runs to 14 residues. V was pared by 0 bases and J by 6 bases, with 12 bases between. Using immunoSEQ multiplex PCR, the repertoire was profiled, and TCRdb retains in-frame clones only, with some absent. The table has 400,000 to 600,000 clones, roughly 95% seen once. Everyone who donated was a Caucasian adult who lived in Nashville, Tennessee. The sequence was obtained from a woman between 25 and 40 years old in good health. Input material: naive CD4+ T cells sorted from blood. The subset here: CD45RA+ positively selected. V and J are TRBV11-2 and TRBJ2-7; possibly TRBD1 for D (6 bases). CDR3 nucleotides: TGTGCCAGCAGCTTAGATACAGGGTTGGGCGAGCAGTACTTC. Its translation: CASSLDTGLGEQYF.